The 11 T cell receptor beta chains below come from one sample, sequenced in a study of blood T cell repertoires in COVID-19. Profiling relied on immunoSEQ multiplex PCR, and the TCRdb table lists in-frame clones only, not all of them. The sample carries about 130,000 clones, around 86% recorded once. Sequencing input: peripheral blood. The receptors derive from a woman aged 50 to 60 who had recovered from COVID-19.

The chain combines TRBV19 with TRBJ1-1; no firm D call. The CDR3 covers 14 residues. V dropped 3 bases and J dropped 3 bases, with 11 bases sitting between them. Germline V gene sequence: CDR1 LNHDA, CDR2 SQIVND (reference sequence). In nucleotides, the CDR3 is TGTGCCAGTAGTATTAGGAGCCGATACACTGAAGCTTTCTTT. Its translation: CASSIRSRYTEAFF.

The sample holds one count of this clone. The V and J genes are TRBV7-2 and TRBJ2-1; 8 bases fit TRBD2. The CDR3 covers 15 residues. Germline CDR1 reads SGHTA; CDR2 reads FQGNSA. V was pared by 7 bases and J by 5 bases, with 10 bases of the junction left unmatched. CDR3 bases: TGTGCCAGCACCCTGGTTGGGACTAGAAACAATGAGCAGTTCTTC. Residues: CASTLVGTRNNEQFF.

V usage is TRBV5-1 and J usage is TRBJ1-4; D is ambiguous. The germline V gene has CDR1 SGHRS and CDR2 YFSETQ. The CDR3 loop spans 16 amino acids. Trimming cost V 2 bases and J 4 bases, with 15 bases left between them. CDR3 coding DNA: TGCGCCAGCAGCTTAAATTCGGGAGGTGGTAATGAAAAACTGTTTTTT. Protein sequence: CASSLNSGGGNEKLFF.

This chain links TRBV27 with TRBJ2-1; 8 bases are a match to TRBD1. The V gene's germline CDR1 is MNHEY and CDR2 SMNVEV (reference sequence). J was trimmed by 4 bases and V by 4 bases; bases with no gene match: 9. CDR3 size: 16 residues. The CDR3, as DNA: TGTGCCAGCAGTTCCGGTCCGGGACAGGTGTACAATGAGCAGTTCTTC. The encoded protein is CASSSGPGQVYNEQFF.

The V and J genes are TRBV29-1 and TRBJ1-3; the D gene is possibly TRBD1 (6 bases). V was cut by 5 bases and J by 4 bases, with 15 bases left in between. CDR1 and CDR2 from the germline V gene are SQVTM and ANQGSEA. The CDR3 runs 14 residues. The CDR3 sequence is CSVLWGHLGNTIYF. For the CDR3, the DNA is TGCAGCGTTCTTTGGGGGCACCTGGGAAACACCATATATTTT.

V and J are TRBV6-5 and TRBJ1-1, with D tentatively TRBD1 (5 bases). The CDR3 is 14 residues long. Germline V lookup: CDR1 MNHEY, CDR2 SVGAGI. V shed 5 bases and J shed 1 base, with 11 bases lying between them. CDR3 sequence (DNA): TGTGCCAGCAGTCAATGGGGCTGGAACACTGAAGCTTTCTTT. Protein: CASSQWGWNTEAFF.

CDR3 amino acids: CATSDSGVEQFF. CDR3 sequence (DNA): TGTGCCACCAGTGATTCGGGGGTTGAGCAGTTCTTC. The chain combines TRBV24-1 with TRBJ2-1, with D perhaps matching TRBD2 (6 bases). CDR1 and CDR2 (germline): KGHDR, SFDVKD. With 2 bases removed from V and 9 bases from J, the gap between germline ends came to 7 bases. The CDR3 runs to 12 residues.

This chain connects TRBV18 to TRBJ2-2, with D maybe TRBD1 (5 bases). With 4 bases removed from V and 8 bases from J, the gap between germline ends came to 17 bases. The germline CDR1 and CDR2 sequences are KGHSH and LQKENI. CDR3 length equals 15 residues. CDR3 loop: CASSRIRVEQGELFF. CDR3 sequence (DNA): TGTGCCAGCTCACGCATCAGGGTGGAGCAGGGGGAGCTGTTTTTT.

J is TRBJ2-5 and V is TRBV5-1, with 11 bases lining up with TRBD2. Per the germline V gene, CDR1 is SGHRS and CDR2 is YFSETQ. J lost 1 base, V lost 3 bases, and 5 bases had no gene match. The CDR3 has 16 amino acids. The CDR3 DNA is TGCGCCAGCAGCTGGGGGACTAGCGGAGGCCAAGAGACCCAGTACTTC. This gives the protein CASSWGTSGGQETQYF.

This chain uses TRBV18 with TRBJ1-4; perhaps TRBD1 as D (6 bases). Germline CDR1 is KGHSH and CDR2 is LQKENI. V was trimmed by 3 bases and J by 6 bases, leaving 17 bases between them. The CDR3 has 16 residues. The CDR3 loop reads CASSPDPDSLYEKLFF. Written as DNA, the CDR3 is TGTGCCAGCTCACCGGACCCGGACAGTCTTTATGAAAAACTGTTTTTT. The variable domain in full, completed from reference TRBV18 and TRBJ1-4, reads NAGVMQNPRHLVRRRGQEARLRCSPMKGHSHVYWYRQLPEEGLKFMVYLQKENIIDESGMPKERFSAEFPKEGPSILRIQQVVRGDSAAYFCASSPDPDSLYEKLFFGSGTQLSVL.

This clone turned up a few times. The chain uses TRBV5-6 and TRBJ2-3; D possibly corresponds to TRBD1 (6 bases). The V end was cut by 8 bases, the J end by 2 bases, with 18 bases between. Looked up from germline, CDR1 is SGHDT and CDR2 is YYEEEE. The CDR3 length is 15 residues. The CDR3 sequence: CASELGASYTDTQYF. CDR3 in DNA: TGTGCCAGTGAATTGGGGGCCTCCTACACAGATACGCAGTATTTT.